Listed below are T cell receptor beta chains from one sample, sequenced in a study of blood T cells in healthy people across ages. Each CDR3 protein gets one entry after TCRdb re-called the 5' RACE reads with MiXCR. Of almost 1 million distinct CDR3 sequences listed, 51% are singletons. The sample taken for sequencing was blood. The receptors here all came from a woman aged 60 to 75 in good health. Both conserved end residues are part of each CDR3. A D gene is named only where the DNA matches it firmly. Only part of the rows carry a size: once, few, many, or a class if the clone is expanded.

size: NA; V: TRBV11-2; J: TRBJ2-3; D: NA; length: 15; CDR3: CASSLLGGTTDTQYF; DNA: TGTGCCAGCAGCTTACTGGGGGGCACAACAGATACGCAGTATTTT
size: many; V: TRBV2; J: TRBJ2-1; D: NA; length: 11; CDR3: CASSVGREQFF; DNA: TGTGCCAGCAGTGTAGGTCGAGAGCAGTTCTTC
size: NA; V: TRBV2; J: TRBJ2-1; D: TRBD2; length: 16; CDR3: CASSELGLAGGHEQFF; DNA: TGTGCCAGCAGTGAACTCGGACTAGCGGGAGGGCATGAGCAGTTCTTC
size: NA; V: TRBV5-1; J: TRBJ2-5; D: TRBD2; length: 18; CDR3: CASSGPGQAGVKQETQYF; DNA: TGCGCCAGCAGCGGACCGGGACAAGCGGGAGTAAAACAAGAGACCCAGTACTTC
size: NA; V: TRBV9; J: TRBJ2-5; D: NA; length: 16; CDR3: CASSVERKPFRETQYF; DNA: TGTGCCAGCAGCGTAGAGAGAAAACCCTTCAGGGAGACCCAGTACTTC
size: few; V: TRBV15; J: TRBJ2-5; D: NA; length: 14; CDR3: CATRYRAGSSTQYF; DNA: TGTGCCACCAGATATCGGGCAGGGTCGTCGACCCAGTACTTC
size: NA; V: TRBV6-1; J: TRBJ2-7; D: NA; length: 11; CDR3: CASSEPVEQYF; DNA: TGTGCCAGCAGTGAACCCGTCGAGCAGTACTTC
size: few; V: TRBV14; J: TRBJ2-1; D: NA; length: 14; CDR3: CASSQAGIYNEQFF; DNA: TGTGCCAGCAGCCAGGCGGGAATTTACAATGAGCAGTTCTTC
size: NA; V: TRBV11-3; J: TRBJ1-1; D: NA; length: 12; CDR3: CASSMNSFEAFF; DNA: TGTGCCAGCAGCATGAACAGCTTTGAAGCTTTCTTT
size: NA; V: TRBV25-1; J: TRBJ2-3; D: NA; length: 12; CDR3: CASSTYRDTQYF; DNA: TGTGCCAGCAGCACCTACCGCGATACGCAGTATTTT
size: NA; V: TRBV29-1; J: TRBJ2-3; D: NA; length: 15; CDR3: CSARRGAGLTDAQYF; DNA: TGCAGCGCCCGACGTGGGGCGGGGCTCACAGATGCGCAGTATTTT
size: NA; V: TRBV6-4; J: TRBJ2-7; D: NA; length: 12; CDR3: CASSDSGVEQYF; DNA: TGTGCCAGCAGTGACTCAGGGGTCGAGCAGTACTTC
size: few; V: TRBV6-6; J: TRBJ1-2; D: NA; length: 14; CDR3: CASSYEVQGGGYTF; DNA: TGTGCCAGCAGTTACGAGGTCCAGGGTGGGGGCTACACCTTC
size: NA; V: TRBV27; J: TRBJ2-7; D: TRBD2; length: 15; CDR3: CASSDGTSGQYEQYF; DNA: TGTGCCAGCAGCGACGGGACTAGCGGACAGTACGAGCAGTACTTC
size: NA; V: TRBV5-1; J: TRBJ2-1; D: TRBD2; length: 16; CDR3: CASSLDLAGVENEQFF; DNA: TGCGCCAGCAGCTTGGATCTAGCGGGAGTAGAAAATGAGCAGTTCTTC
size: few; V: TRBV4-1; J: TRBJ2-7; D: NA; length: 14; CDR3: CASSQGLYSRKEYF; DNA: TGCGCCAGCAGCCAAGGATTGTACAGCCGGAAAGAGTACTTC
size: NA; V: TRBV7-8; J: TRBJ2-1; D: TRBD2; length: 13; CDR3: CASSARLAYEQFF; DNA: TGTGCCAGCAGCGCAAGACTAGCCTATGAGCAGTTCTTC
size: few; V: TRBV4-1; J: TRBJ2-5; D: NA; length: 14; CDR3: CASSQDWLPKTQYF; DNA: TGCGCCAGCAGCCAAGATTGGTTGCCTAAGACCCAGTACTTC
size: NA; V: TRBV20-1; J: TRBJ2-7; D: TRBD1; length: 13; CDR3: CSATGDRAVEQYF; DNA: TGCAGTGCTACCGGGGACAGGGCGGTCGAGCAGTACTTC
size: few; V: TRBV27; J: TRBJ2-1; D: NA; length: 12; CDR3: CASSPGWDEQFF; DNA: TGTGCCAGCAGTCCTGGATGGGATGAGCAGTTCTTC
size: NA; V: TRBV12-3/TRBV12-4; J: TRBJ2-3; D: NA; length: 11; CDR3: CASSPGYTQYF; DNA: TGTGCCAGCAGTCCCGGATATACGCAGTATTTT
size: NA; V: TRBV28; J: TRBJ1-2; D: NA; length: 13; CDR3: CASELDRNYGYTF; DNA: TGTGCCAGCGAATTGGACAGAAACTATGGCTACACCTTC
size: once; V: TRBV11-2; J: TRBJ2-7; D: NA; length: 12; CDR3: CASSSHSGEQYF; DNA: TGTGCCAGCAGCTCCCACTCGGGAGAGCAGTACTTC
size: many; V: TRBV10-3; J: TRBJ2-7; D: TRBD2; length: 16; CDR3: CAISTRGTSGLYEQYF; DNA: TGTGCCATCAGCACACGGGGGACTAGCGGATTATACGAGCAGTACTTC
size: NA; V: TRBV7-2; J: TRBJ2-7; D: TRBD1; length: 15; CDR3: CTSSLTGTGSYEQYF; DNA: TGTACCAGCAGCCTCACCGGGACAGGATCCTACGAGCAGTACTTC
size: NA; V: TRBV6-2/TRBV6-3; J: TRBJ2-3; D: TRBD2; length: 14; CDR3: CASGPSGNTDTQYF; DNA: TGTGCCAGCGGTCCTAGCGGGAACACAGATACGCAGTATTTT